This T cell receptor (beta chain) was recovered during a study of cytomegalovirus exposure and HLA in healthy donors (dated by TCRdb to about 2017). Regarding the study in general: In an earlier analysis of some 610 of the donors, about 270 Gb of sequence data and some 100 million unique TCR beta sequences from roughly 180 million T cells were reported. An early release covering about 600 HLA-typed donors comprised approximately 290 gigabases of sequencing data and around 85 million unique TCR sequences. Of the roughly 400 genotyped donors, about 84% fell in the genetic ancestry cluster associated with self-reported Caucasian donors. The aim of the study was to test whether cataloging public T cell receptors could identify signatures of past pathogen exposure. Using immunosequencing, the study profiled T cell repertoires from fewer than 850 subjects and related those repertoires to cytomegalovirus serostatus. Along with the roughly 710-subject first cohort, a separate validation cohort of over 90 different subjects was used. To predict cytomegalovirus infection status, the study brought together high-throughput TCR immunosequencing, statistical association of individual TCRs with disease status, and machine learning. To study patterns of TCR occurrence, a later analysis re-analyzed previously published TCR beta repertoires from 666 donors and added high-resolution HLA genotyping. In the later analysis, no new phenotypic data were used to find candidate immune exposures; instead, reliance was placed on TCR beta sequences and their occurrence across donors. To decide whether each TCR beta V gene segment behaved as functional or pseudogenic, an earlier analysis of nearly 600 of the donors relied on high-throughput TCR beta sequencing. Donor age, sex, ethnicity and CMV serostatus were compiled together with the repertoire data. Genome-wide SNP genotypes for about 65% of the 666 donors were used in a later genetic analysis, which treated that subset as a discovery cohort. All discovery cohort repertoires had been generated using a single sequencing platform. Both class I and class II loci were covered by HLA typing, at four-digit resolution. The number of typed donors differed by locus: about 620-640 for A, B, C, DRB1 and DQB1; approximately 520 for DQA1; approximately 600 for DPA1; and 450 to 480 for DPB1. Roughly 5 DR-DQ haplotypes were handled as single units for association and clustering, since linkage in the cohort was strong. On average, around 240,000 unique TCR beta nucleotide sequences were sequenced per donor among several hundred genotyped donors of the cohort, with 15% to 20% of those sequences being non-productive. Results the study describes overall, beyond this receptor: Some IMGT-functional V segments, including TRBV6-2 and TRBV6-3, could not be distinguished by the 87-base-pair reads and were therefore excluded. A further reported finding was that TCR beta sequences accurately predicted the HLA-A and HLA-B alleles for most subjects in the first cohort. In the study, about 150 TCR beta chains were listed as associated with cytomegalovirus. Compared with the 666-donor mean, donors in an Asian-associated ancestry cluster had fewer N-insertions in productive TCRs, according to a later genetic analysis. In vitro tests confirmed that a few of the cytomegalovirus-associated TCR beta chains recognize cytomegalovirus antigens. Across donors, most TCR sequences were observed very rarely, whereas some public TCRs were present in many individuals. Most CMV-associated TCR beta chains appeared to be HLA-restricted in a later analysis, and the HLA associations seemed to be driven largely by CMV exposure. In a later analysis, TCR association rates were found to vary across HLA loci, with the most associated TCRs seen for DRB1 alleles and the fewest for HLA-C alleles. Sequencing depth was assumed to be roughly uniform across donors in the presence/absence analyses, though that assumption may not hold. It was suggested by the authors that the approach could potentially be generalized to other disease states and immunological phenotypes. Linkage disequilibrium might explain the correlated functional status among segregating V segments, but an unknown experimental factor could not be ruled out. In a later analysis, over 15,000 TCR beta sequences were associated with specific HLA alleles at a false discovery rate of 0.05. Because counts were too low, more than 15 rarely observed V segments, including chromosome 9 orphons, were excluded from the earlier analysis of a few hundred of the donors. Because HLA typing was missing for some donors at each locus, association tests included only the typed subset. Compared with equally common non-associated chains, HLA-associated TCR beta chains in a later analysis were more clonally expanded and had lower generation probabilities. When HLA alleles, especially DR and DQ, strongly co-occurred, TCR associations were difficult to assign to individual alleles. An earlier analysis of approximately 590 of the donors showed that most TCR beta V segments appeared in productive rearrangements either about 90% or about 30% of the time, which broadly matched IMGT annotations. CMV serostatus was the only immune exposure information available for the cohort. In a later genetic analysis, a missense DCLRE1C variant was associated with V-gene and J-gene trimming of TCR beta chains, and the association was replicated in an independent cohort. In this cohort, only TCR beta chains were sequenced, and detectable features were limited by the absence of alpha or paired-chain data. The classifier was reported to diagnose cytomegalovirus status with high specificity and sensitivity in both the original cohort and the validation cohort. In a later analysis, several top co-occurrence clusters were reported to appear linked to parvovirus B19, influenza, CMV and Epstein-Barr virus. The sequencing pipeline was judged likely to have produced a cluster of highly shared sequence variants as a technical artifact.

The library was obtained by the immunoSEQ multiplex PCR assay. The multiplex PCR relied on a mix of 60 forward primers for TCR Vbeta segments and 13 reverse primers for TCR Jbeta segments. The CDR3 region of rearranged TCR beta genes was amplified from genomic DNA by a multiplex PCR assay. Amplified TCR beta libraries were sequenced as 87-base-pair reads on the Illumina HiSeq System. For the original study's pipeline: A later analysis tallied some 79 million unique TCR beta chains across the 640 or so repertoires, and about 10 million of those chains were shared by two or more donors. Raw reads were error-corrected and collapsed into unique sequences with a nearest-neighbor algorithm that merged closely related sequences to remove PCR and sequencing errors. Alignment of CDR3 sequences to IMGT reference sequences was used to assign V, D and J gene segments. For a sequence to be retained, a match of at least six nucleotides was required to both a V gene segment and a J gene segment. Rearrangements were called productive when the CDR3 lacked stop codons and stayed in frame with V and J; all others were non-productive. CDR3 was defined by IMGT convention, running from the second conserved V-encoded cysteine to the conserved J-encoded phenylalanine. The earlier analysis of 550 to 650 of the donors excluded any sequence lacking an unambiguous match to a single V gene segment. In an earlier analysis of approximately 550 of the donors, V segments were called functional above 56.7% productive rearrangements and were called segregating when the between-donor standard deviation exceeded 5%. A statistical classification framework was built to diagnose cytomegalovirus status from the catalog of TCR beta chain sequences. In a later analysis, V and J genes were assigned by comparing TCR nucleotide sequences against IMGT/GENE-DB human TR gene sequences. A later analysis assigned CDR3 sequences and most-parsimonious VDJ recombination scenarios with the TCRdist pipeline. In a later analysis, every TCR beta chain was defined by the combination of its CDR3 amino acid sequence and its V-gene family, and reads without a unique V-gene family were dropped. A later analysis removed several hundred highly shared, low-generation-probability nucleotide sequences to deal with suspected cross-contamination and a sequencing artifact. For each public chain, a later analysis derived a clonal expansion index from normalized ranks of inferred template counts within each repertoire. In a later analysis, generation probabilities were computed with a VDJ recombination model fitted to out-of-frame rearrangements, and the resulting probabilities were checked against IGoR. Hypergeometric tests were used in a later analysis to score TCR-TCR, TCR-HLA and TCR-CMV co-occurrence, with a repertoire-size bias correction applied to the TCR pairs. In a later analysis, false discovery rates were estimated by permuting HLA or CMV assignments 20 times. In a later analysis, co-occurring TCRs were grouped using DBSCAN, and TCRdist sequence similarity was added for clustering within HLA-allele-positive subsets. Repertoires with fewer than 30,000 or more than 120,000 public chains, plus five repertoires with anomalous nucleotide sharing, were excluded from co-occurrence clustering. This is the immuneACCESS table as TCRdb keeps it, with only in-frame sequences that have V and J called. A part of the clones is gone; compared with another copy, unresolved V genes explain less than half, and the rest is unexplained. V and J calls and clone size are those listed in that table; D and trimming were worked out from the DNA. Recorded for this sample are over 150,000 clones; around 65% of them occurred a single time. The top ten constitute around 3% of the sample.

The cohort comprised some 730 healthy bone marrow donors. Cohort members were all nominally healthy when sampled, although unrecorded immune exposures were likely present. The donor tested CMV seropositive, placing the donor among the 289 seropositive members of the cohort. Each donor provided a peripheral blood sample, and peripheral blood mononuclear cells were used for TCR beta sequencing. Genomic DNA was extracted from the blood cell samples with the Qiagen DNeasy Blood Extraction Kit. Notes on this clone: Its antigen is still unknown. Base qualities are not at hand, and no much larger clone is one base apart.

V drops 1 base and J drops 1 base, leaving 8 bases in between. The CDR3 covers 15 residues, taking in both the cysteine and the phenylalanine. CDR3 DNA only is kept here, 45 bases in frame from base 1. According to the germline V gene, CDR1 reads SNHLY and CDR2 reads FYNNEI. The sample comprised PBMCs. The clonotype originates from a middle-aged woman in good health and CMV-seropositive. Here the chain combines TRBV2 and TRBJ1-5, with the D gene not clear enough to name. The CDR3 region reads CASSEEAGSNQPQHF. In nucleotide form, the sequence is TGTGCCAGCAGTGAAGAGGCGGGGAGCAATCAGCCCCAGCATTTT.